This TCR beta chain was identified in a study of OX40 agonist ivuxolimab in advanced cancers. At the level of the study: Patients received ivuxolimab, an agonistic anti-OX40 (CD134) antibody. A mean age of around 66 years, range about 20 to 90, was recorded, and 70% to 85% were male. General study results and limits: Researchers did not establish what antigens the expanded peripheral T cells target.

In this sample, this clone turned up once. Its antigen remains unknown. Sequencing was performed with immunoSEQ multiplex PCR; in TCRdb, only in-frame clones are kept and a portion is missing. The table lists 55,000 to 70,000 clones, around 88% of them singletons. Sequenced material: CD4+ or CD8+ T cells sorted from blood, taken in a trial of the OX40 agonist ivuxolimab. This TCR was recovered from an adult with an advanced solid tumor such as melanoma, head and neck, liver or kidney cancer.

CDR3 region: CASSLWQGGNSPLHF. For the CDR3, the DNA is TGTGCCAGCAGTTTGTGGCAGGGGGGCAATTCACCCCTCCACTTT. This rearrangement joins TRBV28 to TRBJ1-6, with 7 bases matching TRBD1. Looked up from germline, CDR1 is MDHEN and CDR2 is SYDVKM. There are 15 residues in the CDR3. Trimming took 3 bases from V and 7 from J; bases not matched to a gene: 6.